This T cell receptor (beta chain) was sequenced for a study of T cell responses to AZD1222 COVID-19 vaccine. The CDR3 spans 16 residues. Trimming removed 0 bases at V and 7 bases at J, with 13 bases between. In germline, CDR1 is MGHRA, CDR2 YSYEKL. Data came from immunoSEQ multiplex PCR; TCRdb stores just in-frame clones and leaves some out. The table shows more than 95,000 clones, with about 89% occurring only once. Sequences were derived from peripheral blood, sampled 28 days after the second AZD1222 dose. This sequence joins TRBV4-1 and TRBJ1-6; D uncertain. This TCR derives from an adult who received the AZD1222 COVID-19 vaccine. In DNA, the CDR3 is TGCGCCAGCAGCCAAGAGGCCGTCTTACGGAATTCACCCCTCCACTTT. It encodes CASSQEAVLRNSPLHF.